The clone carrying this T cell receptor beta chain was detected a few times. Trimming removed 3 bases from V and 8 bases from J, with 10 bases in between. This CDR3 comprises 12 residues. The sample originates from a study of T cells in localized non-small cell lung cancer. Sequencing used immunoSEQ multiplex PCR; TCRdb keeps in-frame clones, though not all of them. The table includes around 78,000 clones, approximately 80% detected once. The chain has TRBV23-1 and TRBJ1-2; D is ambiguous. TRBV23-1 is given ORF status, its function remaining uncertain. This clonotype originated in a female donor at least 60 years old with stage I lung adenocarcinoma. The sample consisted of peripheral blood, taken before any cancer treatment. Written as DNA, the CDR3 is TGCGCCAGCAGTCACCCGGTCAACGGCTACACCTTC. As protein: CASSHPVNGYTF.